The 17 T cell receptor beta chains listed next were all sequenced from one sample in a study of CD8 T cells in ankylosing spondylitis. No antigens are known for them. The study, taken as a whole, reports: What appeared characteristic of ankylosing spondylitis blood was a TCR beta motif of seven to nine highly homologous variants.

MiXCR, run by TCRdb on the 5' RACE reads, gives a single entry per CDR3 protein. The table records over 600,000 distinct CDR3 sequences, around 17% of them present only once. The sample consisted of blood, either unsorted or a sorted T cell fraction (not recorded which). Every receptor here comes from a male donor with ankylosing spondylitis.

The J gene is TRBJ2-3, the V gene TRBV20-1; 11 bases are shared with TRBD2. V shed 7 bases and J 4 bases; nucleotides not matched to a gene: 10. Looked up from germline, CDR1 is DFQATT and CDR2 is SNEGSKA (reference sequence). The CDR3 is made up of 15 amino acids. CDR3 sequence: CSVMLPGLAADTQYF. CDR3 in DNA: TGCAGTGTCATGCTACCGGGACTAGCGGCAGATACGCAGTATTTT.

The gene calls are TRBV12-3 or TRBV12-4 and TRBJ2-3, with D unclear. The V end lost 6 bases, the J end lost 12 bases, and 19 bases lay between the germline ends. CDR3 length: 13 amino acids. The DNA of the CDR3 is TGTGCCAGCAGCCGTTCCTCAACAGAGCCTCAGTATTTT. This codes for CASSRSSTEPQYF.

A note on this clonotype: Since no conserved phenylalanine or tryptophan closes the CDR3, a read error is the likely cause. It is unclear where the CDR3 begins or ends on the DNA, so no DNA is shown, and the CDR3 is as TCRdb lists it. CDR3 sequence: CSVGGGVDPSGL. The rearrangement links TRBV29-1 to TRBJ2-5; the listed D gene, TRBD1, was not tested against the DNA. CDR1 and CDR2 (germline): SQVTM, ANQGSEA. The CDR3 is 12 residues long, counting both termini.

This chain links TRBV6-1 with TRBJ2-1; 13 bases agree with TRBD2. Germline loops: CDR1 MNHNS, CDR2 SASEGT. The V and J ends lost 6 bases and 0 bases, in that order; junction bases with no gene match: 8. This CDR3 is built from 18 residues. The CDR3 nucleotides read TGTGCCAGCAGCTCCGGGACTAGCGGGGTCAGCTCCTACAATGAGCAGTTCTTC. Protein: CASSSGTSGVSSYNEQFF.

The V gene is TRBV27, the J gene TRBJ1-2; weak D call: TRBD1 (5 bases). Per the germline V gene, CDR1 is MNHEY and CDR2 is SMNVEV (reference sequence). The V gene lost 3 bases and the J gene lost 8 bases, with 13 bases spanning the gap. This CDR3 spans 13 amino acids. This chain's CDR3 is CASSFSRGDGYTF. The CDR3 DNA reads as TGTGCCAGCAGTTTTTCGCGGGGGGACGGCTACACCTTC.

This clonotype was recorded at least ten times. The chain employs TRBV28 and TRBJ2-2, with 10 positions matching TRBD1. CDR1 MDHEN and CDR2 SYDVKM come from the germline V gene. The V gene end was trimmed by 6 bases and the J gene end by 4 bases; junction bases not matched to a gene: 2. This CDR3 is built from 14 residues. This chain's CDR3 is CASRGQGTTGELFF. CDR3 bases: TGTGCCAGCAGGGGACAGGGGACCACCGGGGAGCTGTTTTTT. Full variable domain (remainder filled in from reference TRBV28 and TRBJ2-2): DVKVTQSSRYLVKRTGEKVFLECVQDMDHENMFWYRQDPGLGLRLIYFSYDVKMKEKGDIPEGYSVSREKKERFSLILESASTNQTSMYLCASRGQGTTGELFFGEGSRLTVL.

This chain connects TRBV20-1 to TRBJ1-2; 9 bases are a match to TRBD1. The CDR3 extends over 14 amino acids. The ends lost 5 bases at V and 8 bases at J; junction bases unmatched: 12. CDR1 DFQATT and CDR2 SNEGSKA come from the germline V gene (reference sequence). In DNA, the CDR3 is TGCAGTGCTGATCCGGGACAGGGATTGGTGGGCTACACCTTC. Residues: CSADPGQGLVGYTF.

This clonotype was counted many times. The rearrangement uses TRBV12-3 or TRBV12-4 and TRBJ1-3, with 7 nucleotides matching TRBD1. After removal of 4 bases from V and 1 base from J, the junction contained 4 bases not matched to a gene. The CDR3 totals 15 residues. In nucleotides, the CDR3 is TGTGCCAGCAGTTCTCAGGGGGGATCTGGAAACACCATATATTTT. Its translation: CASSSQGGSGNTIYF.

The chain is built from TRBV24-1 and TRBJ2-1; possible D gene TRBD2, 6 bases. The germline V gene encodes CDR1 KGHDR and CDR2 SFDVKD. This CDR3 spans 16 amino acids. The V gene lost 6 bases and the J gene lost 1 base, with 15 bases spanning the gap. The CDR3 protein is CATSSAASVSYNEQFF. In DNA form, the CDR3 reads TGTGCCACCAGTTCGGCGGCTAGCGTATCCTACAATGAGCAGTTCTTC.

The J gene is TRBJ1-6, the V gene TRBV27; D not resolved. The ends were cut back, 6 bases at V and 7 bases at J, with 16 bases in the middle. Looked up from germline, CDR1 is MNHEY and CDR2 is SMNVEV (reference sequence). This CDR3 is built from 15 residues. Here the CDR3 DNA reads TGTGCCAGCAGGCTCTCCGGGCTAGTCAATTCACCCCTCCACTTT. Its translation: CASRLSGLVNSPLHF.

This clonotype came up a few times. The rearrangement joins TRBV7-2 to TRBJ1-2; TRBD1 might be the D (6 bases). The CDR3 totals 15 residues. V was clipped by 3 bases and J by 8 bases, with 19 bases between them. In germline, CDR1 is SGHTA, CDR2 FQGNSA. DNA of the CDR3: TGTGCCAGCAGCTTTGGGGGGGCAGGGCTAGGCGGCTACACCTTC. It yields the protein CASSFGGAGLGGYTF. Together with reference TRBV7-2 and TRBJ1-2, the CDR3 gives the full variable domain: GAGVSQSPSNKVTEKGKDVELRCDPISGHTALYWYRQSLGQGLEFLIYFQGNSAPDKSGLPSDRFSAERTGGSVSTLTIQRTQQEDSAVYLCASSFGGAGLGGYTFGSGTRLTVV.

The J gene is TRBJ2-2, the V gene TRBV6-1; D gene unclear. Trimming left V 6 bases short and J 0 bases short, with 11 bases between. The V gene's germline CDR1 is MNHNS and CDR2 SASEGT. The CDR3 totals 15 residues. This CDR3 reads CASRGEFSNTGELFF. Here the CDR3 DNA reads TGTGCCAGCAGAGGCGAGTTTTCGAACACCGGGGAGCTGTTTTTT.

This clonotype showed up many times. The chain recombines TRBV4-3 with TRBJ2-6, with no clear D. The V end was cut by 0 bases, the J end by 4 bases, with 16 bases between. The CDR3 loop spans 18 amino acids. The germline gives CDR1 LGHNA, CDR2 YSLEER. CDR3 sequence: CASSQDSSLPGGANVLTF. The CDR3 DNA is TGCGCCAGCAGCCAAGATTCAAGCCTCCCGGGCGGGGCCAACGTCCTGACTTTC.

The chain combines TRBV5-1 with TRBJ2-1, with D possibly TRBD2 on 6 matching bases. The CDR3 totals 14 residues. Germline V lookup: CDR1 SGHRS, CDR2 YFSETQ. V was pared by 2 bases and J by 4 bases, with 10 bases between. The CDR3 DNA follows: TGCGCCAGCAGCTTCATGGGGGGATACAATGAGCAGTTCTTC. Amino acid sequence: CASSFMGGYNEQFF.

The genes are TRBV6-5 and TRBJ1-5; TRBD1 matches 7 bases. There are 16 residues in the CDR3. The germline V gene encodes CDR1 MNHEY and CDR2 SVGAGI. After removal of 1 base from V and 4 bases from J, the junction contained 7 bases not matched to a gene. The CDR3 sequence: CASSYFTGTENQPQHF. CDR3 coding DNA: TGTGCCAGCAGTTACTTCACCGGGACAGAGAATCAGCCCCAGCATTTT.

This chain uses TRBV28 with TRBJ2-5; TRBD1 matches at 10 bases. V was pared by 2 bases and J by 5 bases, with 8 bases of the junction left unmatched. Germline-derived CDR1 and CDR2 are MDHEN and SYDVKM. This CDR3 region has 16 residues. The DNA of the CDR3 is TGTGCCAGCAGTTTAGAATCGGGGACAGGGGAGGAGACCCAGTACTTC. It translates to CASSLESGTGEETQYF.

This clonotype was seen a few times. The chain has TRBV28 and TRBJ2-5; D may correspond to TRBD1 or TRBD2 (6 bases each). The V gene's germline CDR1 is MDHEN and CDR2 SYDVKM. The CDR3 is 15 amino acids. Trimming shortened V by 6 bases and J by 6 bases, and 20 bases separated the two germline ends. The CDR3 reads CASRTSGGGLKTQYF. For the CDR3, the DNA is TGTGCCAGCAGGACCTCCGGGGGCGGATTGAAGACCCAGTACTTC.